The rows below give T cell receptor beta chains drawn from one sample of a study of T cell clusters in autoimmune cytopenias. TCRdb reprocessed the multiplex PCR reads; each CDR3 protein has one entry and no DNA is given. The sample yields 450 to 700 distinct CDR3 sequences, of which the top ten take up about 31%. The same sample was also studied in work on T cell repertoires in aging, cancer and after chemotherapy.

What was sequenced was peripheral blood. The receptors originated from a human donor with chronic lymphocytic leukemia. Both conserved end residues are part of each CDR3. The size of a clone is reported for some rows only, either as once, few or many, or as a class for expanded clones.

cdr3_aa | v_call | clone_size | j_call | cdr3_length
CASSYEAISTQYF | TRBV6-5 | large | TRBJ2-3 | 13
CASRRGTGDQPQHF | TRBV2 | . | TRBJ1-5 | 14
CASSPGGSEQFF | TRBV27 | . | TRBJ2-1 | 12
CASRYPGTGDYNEQFF | TRBV6-2/TRBV6-3 | large | TRBJ2-1 | 16
CASADRVGGYTF | TRBV27 | . | TRBJ1-2 | 12
CSANSPLDGYTF | TRBV20-1 | medium-sized | TRBJ1-2 | 12
CASSGRGPDNSPLHF | TRBV27 | large | TRBJ1-6 | 15
CASSERPGEGSYEQYF | TRBV6-1 | . | TRBJ2-1 | 16
CASRSGQGAGHEQFF | TRBV19 | . | TRBJ2-1 | 15
CASSQGRSSGNTIYF | TRBV14 | medium-sized | TRBJ1-3 | 15
CASSFPTGPQHF | TRBV6-2/TRBV6-3 | medium-sized | TRBJ1-5 | 12
CASAGGGRGNTEAFF | TRBV7-2 | medium-sized | TRBJ1-1 | 15
CSARRGGVYNSPLHF | TRBV20-1 | medium-sized | TRBJ1-6 | 15
CASSSYYGNIQYF | TRBV5-6 | medium-sized | TRBJ2-4 | 13
CATMRTALDLYGYTF | TRBV19 | large | TRBJ1-2 | 15
CASSRSLGKDTQYF | TRBV6-5 | hyperexpanded | TRBJ2-3 | 14
CASSQGPRTGGNGYTF | TRBV4-1 | medium-sized | TRBJ1-2 | 16
CASPAWGPTDTQYF | TRBV5-1 | . | TRBJ2-3 | 14
CATRSTPGLLNYGYTF | TRBV15 | large | TRBJ1-2 | 16
CASSQQRPTGYTF | TRBV6-2/TRBV6-3 | large | TRBJ1-2 | 13
CASSLIRGVGAFF | TRBV28 | . | TRBJ1-1 | 13
CASSIQGSSSYEQYF | TRBV12-3/TRBV12-4 | medium-sized | TRBJ2-7 | 15
CASSLRPRDRGGGYTF | TRBV11-2 | . | TRBJ1-2 | 16
CASSAGTGARDTQYF | TRBV5-6 | . | TRBJ2-3 | 15
CASSYSGSGGKETQYF | TRBV6-5 | . | TRBJ2-5 | 16
CASSPLGTNFDEQFF | TRBV6-2/TRBV6-3 | large | TRBJ2-1 | 15
CASSLEGQFYEQYF | TRBV7-9 | medium-sized | TRBJ2-7 | 14
CATTLRGGGFYHNEQFF | TRBV24-1 | . | TRBJ2-1 | 17